The present entry profiles one TCR beta chain with its context. Antigen specificity is unknown. This sample is drawn from a study of T-cell memory formation after mild COVID-19. Findings and limits, study-wide: A balance of CD4 and CD8 characterized clones contracting day 15 to 85, whereas later expanders leaned CD4+. That cross-reactive memory joined was suggested by some responding clones appearing in pre-infection memory. Contracting CD4+ clones lay largely in CM and EM, with CD8+ ones residing in EMRA. SARS-CoV-2 specificity of second-wave clones peaking day 37 was unconfirmed.

The length of the CDR3 is 17 residues. Germline V gene data show CDR1 as LGHNT and CDR2 as FRNRAP. Trimming removed 2 bases from V and 1 base from J, with 15 bases in between. TCRdb fed the 5' RACE reads into MiXCR, producing one record per CDR3 protein. The data hold around 530,000 distinct CDR3 sequences, with about 22% observed a single time. The sequenced sample was PBMCs or a T cell subset sorted from them (not recorded which). The V call is TRBV12-5, the J call TRBJ2-1; perhaps TRBD1 as D (5 bases). This clonotype originated in an adult woman who had mild COVID-19 (a few samples of this study predate the infection). Cell type and time point are not known. CDR3 loop: CASGLYSTGVSYNEQFF. CDR3 bases: TGTGCTAGTGGTTTGTACTCCACAGGCGTATCCTACAATGAGCAGTTCTTC.